Presented here are 13 T cell receptor beta chains from one specimen sequenced in a study of cytotoxic CD8 clonotypes in ibrutinib-treated CLL. Method: immunoSEQ multiplex PCR; TCRdb's copy keeps in-frame clones and lacks some. Here the sample spans tens of thousands of clones, about nine tenths being singletons. Sample: PBMCs, taken after 12 months of ibrutinib treatment. These TCRs come from a human donor with chronic lymphocytic leukemia.

The rearrangement uses TRBV19 and TRBJ1-1, with D possibly TRBD1 on 5 matching bases. The length of the CDR3 is 15 residues. Trimming removed 7 bases from V and 7 bases from J, with 22 bases in between. Germline CDR1 is LNHDA and CDR2 is SQIVND (reference sequence). CDR3 amino acids: CASTPGGHPDIEAFF. As DNA, the CDR3 is TGTGCCAGTACCCCGGGCGGACACCCTGATATTGAAGCTTTCTTT.

The chain recombines TRBV2 with TRBJ1-3, with D uncertain. Germline CDR1 is SNHLY and CDR2 is FYNNEI. This CDR3 has 17 residues. V was pared by 7 bases and J by 4 bases, with 23 bases between. This CDR3 is CASKLRRQTVGGNTIYF. The CDR3 nucleotides are TGTGCCAGCAAACTCCGCAGGCAGACCGTGGGGGGAAACACCATATATTTT.

The chain employs TRBV27 and TRBJ2-7; D may be TRBD1 (6 bases). The CDR3 consists of 15 residues. V gave up 6 bases and J gave up 0 bases, with 15 bases separating them. Germline V lookup: CDR1 MNHEY, CDR2 SMNVEV (reference sequence). CDR3 protein: CASRLRQGRSYEQYF. CDR3 sequence (DNA): TGTGCCAGCAGATTGAGGCAGGGGCGCTCCTACGAGCAGTACTTC.

The chain combines TRBV29-1 with TRBJ2-2; 8 bases align to TRBD1. The CDR3 sequence is 16 residues long. Losses at the gene ends were 2 bases for V and 1 base for J; bases not matched to a gene: 6. Germline CDR1 reads SQVTM; CDR2 reads ANQGSEA. The CDR3 sequence: CSVEWVDRGNTGELFF. In DNA, the CDR3 is TGCAGCGTTGAATGGGTAGACAGGGGGAACACCGGGGAGCTGTTTTTT.

The chain has TRBV29-1 and TRBJ2-1; perhaps TRBD2 as D (7 bases). There are 13 residues in the CDR3. From germline, CDR1 is SQVTM and CDR2 ANQGSEA. V was clipped by 6 bases and J by 9 bases, with 18 bases between them. As DNA, the CDR3 is TGCAGCGTGAAGACTAGCAGGGGTCGTGAGCAGTTCTTC. Translation gives CSVKTSRGREQFF.

The chain recombines TRBV5-6 with TRBJ2-7; D gene uncertain. Trimming cost V 6 bases and J 0 bases, with 10 bases left between them. Germline V gene lookup returns CDR1 SGHDT and CDR2 YYEEEE. This CDR3 has 13 residues. CDR3 residues: CASNPSVSYEQYF. In DNA form, the CDR3 reads TGTGCCAGCAACCCGTCAGTCTCCTACGAGCAGTACTTC.

This chain connects TRBV9 to TRBJ2-7; 8 positions match TRBD2. V was clipped by 0 bases and J by 3 bases; unmatched bases: 11. Germline-derived CDR1 and CDR2 are SGDLS and YYNGEE. The length of the CDR3 is 17 residues. The CDR3 reads CASSVEARAGVSYEQYF. In nucleotides, the CDR3 is TGTGCCAGCAGCGTAGAAGCTCGAGCGGGAGTAAGCTACGAGCAGTACTTC. The full variable domain, rest sourced from reference TRBV9 and TRBJ2-7, is DSGVTQTPKHLITATGQRVTLRCSPRSGDLSVYWYQQSLDQGLQFLIQYYNGEERAKGNILERFSAQQFPDLHSELNLSSLELGDSALYFCASSVEARAGVSYEQYFGPGTRLTVT.

The V and J genes are TRBV30 and TRBJ1-1, with a possible D match to TRBD1 (6 bases). The germline V gene has CDR1 GTSNPN and CDR2 SVGIG (reference sequence). This CDR3 contains 15 residues. Trimming stripped 4 bases from V and 5 bases from J, with 20 bases between. The CDR3 reads CAWTRIGLDRTEAFF. The CDR3 bases are TGTGCCTGGACTAGGATCGGACTCGACAGGACTGAAGCTTTCTTT.

The genes are TRBV7-6 and TRBJ1-2; D is unclear. Looked up from germline, CDR1 is SGHVS and CDR2 is FNYEAQ. The ends were cut back, 1 base at V and 1 base at J, with 7 bases in the middle. The CDR3 has 14 amino acids. The CDR3 DNA reads TGTGCCAGCAGCTTAGTTGGCCTTAACTATGGCTACACCTTC. Translation gives CASSLVGLNYGYTF.

The chain recombines TRBV5-1 with TRBJ2-3, with 9 bases fitting TRBD2. The germline CDR1 and CDR2 sequences are SGHRS and YFSETQ. V lost 4 bases to trimming and J lost 0 bases; unmatched junction nucleotides: 6. The CDR3 covers 16 residues. The CDR3 DNA sequence: TGCGCCAGCAGCCCTATCACTAGCGGGAGCACAGATACGCAGTATTTT. Protein sequence: CASSPITSGSTDTQYF.

This clone was seen a few times. The rearrangement joins TRBV6-4 to TRBJ2-7, with 10 positions matching TRBD2. This CDR3 contains 15 residues. V lost 8 bases to trimming and J lost 2 bases; unmatched junction nucleotides: 9. Germline V gene data show CDR1 as MRHNA and CDR2 as SNTAGT. The CDR3 sequence is CASRSGLADPYEQYF. The DNA for the CDR3 is TGTGCCAGCCGCTCCGGACTAGCGGACCCCTACGAGCAGTACTTC.

This sequence joins TRBV6-1 and TRBJ1-1, with TRBD1 identical over 7 bases. The CDR3 runs 13 residues. Germline values: CDR1 MNHNS, CDR2 SASEGT. V lost 11 bases and J lost 3; bases outside the gene matches: 9. This chain's CDR3 is CAGRQGAHTEAFF. CDR3 nucleotides: TGTGCCGGAAGACAGGGCGCGCACACTGAAGCTTTCTTT.

The V gene is TRBV30, the J gene TRBJ1-5, with D unresolved. Looked up from germline, CDR1 is GTSNPN and CDR2 is SVGIG (reference sequence). There are 13 residues in the CDR3. Trimming pared 1 base from V and 2 bases from J, leaving 6 bases between. The CDR3 DNA follows: TGTGCCTGGAGTGACAGCGGCAATCAGCCCCAGCATTTT. Its translation is CAWSDSGNQPQHF. The full variable domain, rest sourced from reference TRBV30 and TRBJ1-5, is SQTIHQWPATLVQPVGSPLSLECTVEGTSNPNLYWYRQAAGRGLQLLFYSVGIGQISSEVPQNLSASRPQDRQFILSSKKLLLSDSGFYLCAWSDSGNQPQHFGDGTRLSIL.